Listed here are 10 T cell receptor delta chains from one sample, sequenced in a study of gamma-delta T cells after stem cell transplantation. TCRdb called clones anew from the RT-PCR reads with CATT. The data show over 1,400 delta-chain clones, 35% to 55% seen once. The sequenced sample was gamma-delta T cells. The receptors shown here come from a human donor. It is not recorded whose cells these are; they may come from a transplant donor.

Regarding this clone: This likely stems from a read error, as it lies one base from a far larger clone. Additional DNA sequences in this sample encode the identical CDR3. The rearrangement uses TRDV1 and TRDJ1; D is tentatively TRDD2 or TRDD3 (7 bases each). This CDR3 contains 21 residues. Per the germline V gene, CDR1 is TSWWSYY and CDR2 is QGS. CDR3 nucleotide sequence: TGTGCCCTTGGGGAAGCCTCCTTCCTGCTGACTTACTGGGGCCCTCCGGGTAAACTCATCTTT. Protein: CALGEASFLLTYWGPPGKLIF.

In DNA, the CDR3 is TGTGCCTGTGACACCGTCTGGGGATCGAATGTTGGGGAAACCGATAAACTCATCTTT. This sequence encodes CACDTVWGSNVGETDKLIF. J is TRDJ1 and V is TRDV2; perhaps TRDD3 as D (6 bases). V was pared by 0 bases and J by 2 bases, with 24 bases between. The CDR3 is made up of 19 amino acids. Germline CDR1 and CDR2: GEAIGNYY and EKD.

The chain recombines TRDV2 with TRDJ1, with 13 bases identical to TRDD3. The CDR3 is 18 residues long. The germline V gene has CDR1 GEAIGNYY and CDR2 EKD. The V and J ends lost 3 bases and 0 bases, in that order; junction bases with no gene match: 9. The CDR3 DNA reads as TGTGCCTGTGACCCTTTACTGGGGGATACGGATAACACCGATAAACTCATCTTT. It specifies CACDPLLGDTDNTDKLIF.

V gene TRDV2 combines with J gene TRDJ1; 13 nucleotides align to TRDD3. The V segment lost 1 base and the J segment 2 bases; nucleotides outside the gene matches: 3. CDR1 GEAIGNYY and CDR2 EKD come from the germline V gene. This CDR3 has 16 residues. CDR3 bases: TGTGCCTGTGACACACTACTGGGGGATACGACCGATAAACTCATCTTT. It codes for CACDTLLGDTTDKLIF.

A single count supports this clone. This sequence joins TRDV1 and TRDJ1, with 9 positions matching TRDD3. V was clipped by 4 bases and J by 4 bases; unmatched bases: 22. The length of the CDR3 is 20 residues. Germline CDR1 is TSWWSYY and CDR2 is QGS. Written as DNA, the CDR3 is TGTGCTCTTGGGGGCCCACCTGGGTACTGGGGGACCATCCCTTTCGATAAACTCATCTTT. It translates to CALGGPPGYWGTIPFDKLIF.

This clone has just a few counts. The protein TCRdb gives is from a much larger clone and does not agree with this DNA's translation at residue 10, likely a read error; the protein shown here comes from the DNA. The chain joins TRDV2 to TRDJ1; D is perhaps TRDD3 (6 bases). The CDR3 loop spans 15 amino acids. V was trimmed by 3 bases and J by 4 bases, leaving 17 bases between them. Germline V gene lookup returns CDR1 GEAIGNYY and CDR2 EKD. CDR3 nucleotides: TGTGCCTGTGACCCGGCTGGGGAAGTGAACGATAAACTCATCTTT. This sequence encodes CACDPAGEVNDKLIF.

This clone occurred a few times. CDR3 nucleotide sequence: TGTGCCTGTGACCTACTGGGGGATACTGAAGCCGATAAACTCATCTTT. Translating it yields CACDLLGDTEADKLIF. This chain connects TRDV2 to TRDJ1; 12 bases agree with TRDD3. V was pared by 3 bases and J by 3 bases, with 7 bases of the junction left unmatched. CDR3 size: 16 residues. From germline, CDR1 is GEAIGNYY and CDR2 EKD.

In the case of this clone: A single base is all that separates this from a far larger clone, so a read error is likely. As DNA, the CDR3 is TGTGCTCTTGGGGACTTACGGCTGGTTTGGTTTGACACTCCCGACTACGCCGATAAACTCATCTTT. Its protein is CALGDLRLVWFDTPDYADKLIF. The chain combines TRDV1 with TRDJ1; D call uncertain. The germline V gene encodes CDR1 TSWWSYY and CDR2 QGS. Trimming pared 3 bases from V and 3 bases from J, leaving 35 bases between. This CDR3 comprises 22 residues.

As concerns this clone: It is likely a read error: a sequence one base away is far more abundant. In DNA, the CDR3 is TGTGCCTGTGACGTCCTACTGGGGGATACGACCGATAAACTCATCTTT. It is translated as CACDVLLGDTTDKLIF. This chain uses TRDV2 with TRDJ1, with 13 bases matching TRDD3. This CDR3 region has 16 residues. With 3 bases clipped from V and 2 bases from J, the junction kept 5 bases outside the gene matches. CDR1 and CDR2 (germline): GEAIGNYY, EKD.

In regard to this clone: A much more abundant neighbour one base away suggests this may be a read error. CDR3 in amino acids: CACHTAGGRSSWDTRQMFF. The CDR3 bases are TGTGCCTGTCACACCGCTGGGGGACGGAGCTCCTGGGACACCCGACAGATGTTTTTC. J is TRDJ3 and V is TRDV2; 8 nucleotides match TRDD3. The germline gives CDR1 GEAIGNYY, CDR2 EKD. The CDR3 is 19 residues long.